These T cell receptor beta chains were read from a single sample in a study of T cells in Graves' hyperthyroidism and ophthalmopathy. TCRdb reprocessed the multiplex PCR reads with MiXCR, giving one entry per CDR3 protein. The profile shows hundreds of thousands of distinct CDR3 sequences, about 25% of them singletons. Sequences were obtained from blood. These receptors originate from a man between 45 and 60 years old with Graves' hyperthyroidism. The CDR3 runs from the conserved cysteine through the conserved F or W. A D gene is named only where the DNA matches it firmly. Clone size is shown for a subset of rows, as once, few, many or a class of expanded clone.

abundance: many; j_gene: TRBJ2-5; v_gene: TRBV28; d_gene: TRBD2; CDR3nt: TGTGCCAGCAGTCCCGGACTAGCGGACTACCAAGAGACCCAGTACTTC; CDR3aa: CASSPGLADYQETQYF
abundance: NA; j_gene: TRBJ2-4; v_gene: TRBV4-2; d_gene: NA; CDR3nt: TGTGCCAGCAGCCAAGATCCAGCCACGGGGAACATTCAGTACTTC; CDR3aa: CASSQDPATGNIQYF
abundance: NA; j_gene: TRBJ2-7; v_gene: TRBV20-1; d_gene: NA; CDR3nt: TGCAGTGCTAGCAATGCCCAAGAGCAGTACTTC; CDR3aa: CSASNAQEQYF
abundance: NA; j_gene: TRBJ2-1; v_gene: TRBV19; d_gene: TRBD2; CDR3nt: TGTGCCAGTAGTATAGGCGGGACTAGGGAAAATGAGCAGTTCTTC; CDR3aa: CASSIGGTRENEQFF
abundance: many; j_gene: TRBJ2-7; v_gene: TRBV11-3; d_gene: NA; CDR3nt: TGTGCCAGCAGCTTAGGTGCGGCTACCTACGAGCAGTACTTC; CDR3aa: CASSLGAATYEQYF
abundance: NA; j_gene: TRBJ1-5; v_gene: TRBV5-5; d_gene: NA; CDR3nt: TGTGCCAGCAGCTTGGGGACTAGCAATCAGCCCCAGCATTTT; CDR3aa: CASSLGTSNQPQHF
abundance: NA; j_gene: TRBJ2-2; v_gene: TRBV12-3/TRBV12-4; d_gene: NA; CDR3nt: TGTGCCAGCAGTGGCGGGGAGCTGTTTTTT; CDR3aa: CASSGGELFF
abundance: many; j_gene: TRBJ2-7; v_gene: TRBV28; d_gene: NA; CDR3nt: TGTGCCAGCAACGGGGCGGGCTACGAGCAGTACTTC; CDR3aa: CASNGAGYEQYF
abundance: few; j_gene: TRBJ1-1; v_gene: TRBV4-2; d_gene: NA; CDR3nt: TGTGCCAGCAGCCAAGGTCTGCAGGCGGACACTGAAGCTTTCTTT; CDR3aa: CASSQGLQADTEAFF
abundance: many; j_gene: TRBJ1-1; v_gene: TRBV6-2/TRBV6-3; d_gene: NA; CDR3nt: TGTGCCAGCAGTTATACGATCGGTGAAGCTTTCTTT; CDR3aa: CASSYTIGEAFF
abundance: few; j_gene: TRBJ2-1; v_gene: TRBV7-9; d_gene: NA; CDR3nt: TGTGCCAGCAGCTTAGCTAGGCAGGGCGCTTACAATGAGCAGTTCTTC; CDR3aa: CASSLARQGAYNEQFF
abundance: many; j_gene: TRBJ2-1; v_gene: TRBV24-1; d_gene: TRBD2; CDR3nt: TGTGCCACCGGGACTAGCTACAATGAGCAGTTCTTC; CDR3aa: CATGTSYNEQFF
abundance: few; j_gene: TRBJ2-7; v_gene: TRBV5-5; d_gene: NA; CDR3nt: TGTGCCAGCAGCTTGGTCTCTTACGGGCAGTACTTC; CDR3aa: CASSLVSYGQYF
abundance: few; j_gene: TRBJ1-5; v_gene: TRBV4-1; d_gene: TRBD1; CDR3nt: TGCGCCAGCAGCCGAGACACCGGGACAGGGGTTAGTCAGCCCCAGCATTTT; CDR3aa: CASSRDTGTGVSQPQHF
abundance: many; j_gene: TRBJ2-7; v_gene: TRBV12-5; d_gene: TRBD1; CDR3nt: TGTGCTAGTGGTTTTCTCCCTGTATTGTGGGACAGGGGGCCAAGCTCCTACGAGCAGTACTTC; CDR3aa: CASGFLPVLWDRGPSSYEQYF
abundance: many; j_gene: TRBJ2-7; v_gene: TRBV7-9; d_gene: NA; CDR3nt: TGTGCCAGCAGCTTAGTGTCGCGCGAGCAGTACTTC; CDR3aa: CASSLVSREQYF
abundance: NA; j_gene: TRBJ1-1; v_gene: TRBV6-1; d_gene: TRBD1; CDR3nt: TGTGCCAGCAGACCCGGGACAGTAAACACTGAAGCTTTCTTT; CDR3aa: CASRPGTVNTEAFF
abundance: NA; j_gene: TRBJ2-3; v_gene: TRBV12-3/TRBV12-4; d_gene: NA; CDR3nt: TGTGCCAGCAGTTTAGACGAGATCACAGATACGCAGTATTTT; CDR3aa: CASSLDEITDTQYF
abundance: few; j_gene: TRBJ2-1; v_gene: TRBV12-5; d_gene: NA; CDR3nt: TGTGCTAGTCTCCAACCCTTGACTCGTCCTCGGGAGCAGTTCTTC; CDR3aa: CASLQPLTRPREQFF
abundance: many; j_gene: TRBJ2-3; v_gene: TRBV28; d_gene: NA; CDR3nt: TGTGCCAGCAGTCCTCCCGGGACCCACACAGATACGCAGTATTTT; CDR3aa: CASSPPGTHTDTQYF